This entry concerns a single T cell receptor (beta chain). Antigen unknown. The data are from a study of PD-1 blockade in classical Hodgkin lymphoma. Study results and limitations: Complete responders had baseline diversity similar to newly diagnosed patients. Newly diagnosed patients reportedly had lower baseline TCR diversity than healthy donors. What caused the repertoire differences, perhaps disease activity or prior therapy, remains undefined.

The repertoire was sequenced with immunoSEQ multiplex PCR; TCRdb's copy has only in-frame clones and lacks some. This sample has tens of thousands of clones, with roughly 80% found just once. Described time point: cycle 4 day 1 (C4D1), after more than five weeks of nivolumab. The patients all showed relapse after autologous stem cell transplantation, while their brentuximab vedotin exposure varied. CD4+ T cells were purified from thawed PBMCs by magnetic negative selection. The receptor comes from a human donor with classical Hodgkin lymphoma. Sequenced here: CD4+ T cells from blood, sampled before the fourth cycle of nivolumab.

CDR3 protein: CASSLAGGANVLTF. The CDR3, as DNA: TGCGCCAGCAGCTTGGCCGGTGGGGCCAACGTCCTGACTTTC. This rearrangement joins TRBV5-1 to TRBJ2-6; no reliable D call. CDR1 is SGHRS and CDR2 is YFSETQ in the germline V gene. Between the trimmed V and J ends, which lost 0 bases and 3 bases, there was a span of 4 bases. This CDR3 has 14 amino acids. Filled out from reference TRBV5-1 and TRBJ2-6, the complete variable domain reads KAGVTQTPRYLIKTRGQQVTLSCSPISGHRSVSWYQQTPGQGLQFLFEYFSETQRNKGNFPGRFSGRQFSNSRSEMNVSTLELGDSALYLCASSLAGGANVLTFGAGSRLTVL.